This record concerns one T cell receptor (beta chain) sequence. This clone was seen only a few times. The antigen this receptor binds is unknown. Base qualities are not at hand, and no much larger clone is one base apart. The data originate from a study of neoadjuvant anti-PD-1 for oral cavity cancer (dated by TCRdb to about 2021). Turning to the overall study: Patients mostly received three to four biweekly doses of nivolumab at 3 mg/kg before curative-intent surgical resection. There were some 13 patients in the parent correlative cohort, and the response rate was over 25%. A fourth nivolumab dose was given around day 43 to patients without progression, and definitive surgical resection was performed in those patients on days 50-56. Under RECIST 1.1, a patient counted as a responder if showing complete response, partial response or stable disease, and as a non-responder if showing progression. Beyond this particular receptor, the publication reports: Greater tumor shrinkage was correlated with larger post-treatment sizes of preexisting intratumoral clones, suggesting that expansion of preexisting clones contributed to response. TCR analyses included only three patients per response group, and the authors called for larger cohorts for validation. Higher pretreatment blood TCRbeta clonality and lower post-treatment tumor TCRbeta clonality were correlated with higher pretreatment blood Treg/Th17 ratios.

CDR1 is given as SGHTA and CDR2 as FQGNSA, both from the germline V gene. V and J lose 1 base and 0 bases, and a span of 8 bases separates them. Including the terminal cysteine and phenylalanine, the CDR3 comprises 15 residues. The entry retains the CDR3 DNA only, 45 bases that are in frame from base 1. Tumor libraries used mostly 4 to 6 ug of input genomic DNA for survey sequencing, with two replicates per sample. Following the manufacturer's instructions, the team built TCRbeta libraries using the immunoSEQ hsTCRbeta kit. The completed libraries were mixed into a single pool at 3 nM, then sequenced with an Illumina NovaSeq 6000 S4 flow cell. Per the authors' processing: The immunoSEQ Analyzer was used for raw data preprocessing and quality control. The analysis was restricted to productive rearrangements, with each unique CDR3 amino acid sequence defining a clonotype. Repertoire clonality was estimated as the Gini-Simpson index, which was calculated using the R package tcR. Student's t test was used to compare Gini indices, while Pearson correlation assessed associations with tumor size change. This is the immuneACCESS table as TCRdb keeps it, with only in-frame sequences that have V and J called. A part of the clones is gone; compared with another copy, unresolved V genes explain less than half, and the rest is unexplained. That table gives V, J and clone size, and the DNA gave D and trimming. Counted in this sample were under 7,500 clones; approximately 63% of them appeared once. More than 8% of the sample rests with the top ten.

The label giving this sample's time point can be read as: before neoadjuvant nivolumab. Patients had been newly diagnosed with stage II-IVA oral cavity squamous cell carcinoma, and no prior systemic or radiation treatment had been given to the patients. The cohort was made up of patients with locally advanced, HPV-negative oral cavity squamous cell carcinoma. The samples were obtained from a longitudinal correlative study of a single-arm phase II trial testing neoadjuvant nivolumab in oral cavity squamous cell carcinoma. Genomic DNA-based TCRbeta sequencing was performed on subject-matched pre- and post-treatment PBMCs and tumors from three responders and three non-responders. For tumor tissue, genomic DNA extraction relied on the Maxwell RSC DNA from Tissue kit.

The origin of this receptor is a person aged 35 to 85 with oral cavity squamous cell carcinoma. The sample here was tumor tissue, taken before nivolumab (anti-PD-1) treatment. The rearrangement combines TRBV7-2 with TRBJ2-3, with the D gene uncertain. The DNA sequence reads TGTGCCAGCAGCTTAGGACCCTGGAGCACAGATACGCAGTATTTT. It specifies CASSLGPWSTDTQYF.